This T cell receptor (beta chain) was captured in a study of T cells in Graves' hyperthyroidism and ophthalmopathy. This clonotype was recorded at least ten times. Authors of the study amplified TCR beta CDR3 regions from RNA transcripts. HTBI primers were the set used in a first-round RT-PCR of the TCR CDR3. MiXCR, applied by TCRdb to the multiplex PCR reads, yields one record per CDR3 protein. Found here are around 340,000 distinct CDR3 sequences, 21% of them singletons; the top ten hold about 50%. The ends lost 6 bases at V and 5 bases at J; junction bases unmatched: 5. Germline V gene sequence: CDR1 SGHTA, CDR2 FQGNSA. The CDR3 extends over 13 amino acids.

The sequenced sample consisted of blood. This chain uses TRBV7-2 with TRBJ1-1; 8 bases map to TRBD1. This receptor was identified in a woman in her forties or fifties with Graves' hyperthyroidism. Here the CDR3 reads CASRGQGQTEAFF. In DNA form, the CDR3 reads TGTGCCAGCAGAGGACAGGGCCAAACTGAAGCTTTCTTT.